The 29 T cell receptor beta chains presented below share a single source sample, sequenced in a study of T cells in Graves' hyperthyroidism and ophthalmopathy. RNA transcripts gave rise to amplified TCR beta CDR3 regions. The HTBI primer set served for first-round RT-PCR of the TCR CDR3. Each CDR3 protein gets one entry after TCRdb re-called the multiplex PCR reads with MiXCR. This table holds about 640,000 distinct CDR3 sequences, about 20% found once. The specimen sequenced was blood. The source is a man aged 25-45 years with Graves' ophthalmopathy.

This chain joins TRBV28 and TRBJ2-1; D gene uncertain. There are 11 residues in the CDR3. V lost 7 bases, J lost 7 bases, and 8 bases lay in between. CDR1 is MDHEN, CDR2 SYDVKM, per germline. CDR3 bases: TGTGCCAGCACCCTCCTTAATGAGCAGTTCTTC. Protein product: CASTLLNEQFF.

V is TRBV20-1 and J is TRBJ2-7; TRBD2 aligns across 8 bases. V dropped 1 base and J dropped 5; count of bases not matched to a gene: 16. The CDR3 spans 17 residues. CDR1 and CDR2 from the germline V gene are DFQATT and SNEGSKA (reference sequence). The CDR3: CSARVRLLADKGHEQYF. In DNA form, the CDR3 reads TGCAGTGCTAGAGTTAGACTACTAGCGGACAAAGGCCACGAGCAGTACTTC.

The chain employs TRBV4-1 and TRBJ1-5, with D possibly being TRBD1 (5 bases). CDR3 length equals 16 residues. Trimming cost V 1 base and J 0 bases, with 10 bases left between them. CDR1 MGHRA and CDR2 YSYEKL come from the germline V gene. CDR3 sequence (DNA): TGCGCCAGCAGCCAAGGACAGCTTTATAGCAATCAGCCCCAGCATTTT. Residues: CASSQGQLYSNQPQHF.

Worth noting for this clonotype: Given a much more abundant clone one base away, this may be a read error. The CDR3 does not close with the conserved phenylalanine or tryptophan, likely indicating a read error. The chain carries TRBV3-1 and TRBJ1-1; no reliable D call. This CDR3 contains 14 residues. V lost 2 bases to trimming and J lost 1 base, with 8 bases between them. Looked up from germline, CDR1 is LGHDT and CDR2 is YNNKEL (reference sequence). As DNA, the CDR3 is TGTGCCAGCAGCCAATACGGTAGGAACACTGAAGCTTTCTCT. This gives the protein CASSQYGRNTEAFS.

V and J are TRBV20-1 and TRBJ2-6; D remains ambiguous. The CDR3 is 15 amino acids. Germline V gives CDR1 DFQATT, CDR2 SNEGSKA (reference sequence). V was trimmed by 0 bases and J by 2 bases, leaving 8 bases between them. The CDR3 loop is CSAREAGPGANVLTF. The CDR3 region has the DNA TGCAGTGCTAGAGAAGCCGGGCCTGGGGCCAACGTCCTGACTTTC.

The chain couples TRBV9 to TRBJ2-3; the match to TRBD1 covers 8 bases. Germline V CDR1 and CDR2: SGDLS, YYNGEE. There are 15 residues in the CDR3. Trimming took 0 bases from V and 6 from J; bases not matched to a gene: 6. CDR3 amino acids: CASSVVPGGSDTQYF. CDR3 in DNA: TGTGCCAGCAGCGTAGTTCCAGGGGGCTCGGATACGCAGTATTTT.

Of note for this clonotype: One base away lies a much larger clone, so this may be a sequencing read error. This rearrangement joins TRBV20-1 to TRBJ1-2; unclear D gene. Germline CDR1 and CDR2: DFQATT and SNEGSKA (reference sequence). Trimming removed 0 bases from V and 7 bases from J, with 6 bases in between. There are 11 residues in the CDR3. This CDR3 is CSARDRGGYTF. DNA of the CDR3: TGCAGTGCTAGAGATCGGGGTGGCTACACCTTC.

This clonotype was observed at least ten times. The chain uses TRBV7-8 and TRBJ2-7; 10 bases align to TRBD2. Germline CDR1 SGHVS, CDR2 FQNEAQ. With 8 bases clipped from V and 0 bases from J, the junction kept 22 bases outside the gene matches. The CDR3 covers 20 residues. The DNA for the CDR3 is TGTGCCAGCTCCCAGTTCGGTAGGGGTACTAGCGGGGCCAGCTCCTACGAGCAGTACTTC. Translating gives CASSQFGRGTSGASSYEQYF.

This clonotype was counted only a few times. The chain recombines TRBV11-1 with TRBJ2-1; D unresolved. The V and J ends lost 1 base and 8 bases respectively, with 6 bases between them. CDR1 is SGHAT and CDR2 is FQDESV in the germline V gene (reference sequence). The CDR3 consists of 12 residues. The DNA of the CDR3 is TGTGCCAGCAGCTTAGAACCGCATGAGCAGTTCTTC. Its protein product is CASSLEPHEQFF.

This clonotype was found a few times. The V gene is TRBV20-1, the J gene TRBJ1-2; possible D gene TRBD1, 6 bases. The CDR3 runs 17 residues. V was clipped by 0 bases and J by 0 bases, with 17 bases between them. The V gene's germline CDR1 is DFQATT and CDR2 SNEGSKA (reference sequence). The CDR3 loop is CSARDGGQTPPNYGYTF. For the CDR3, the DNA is TGCAGTGCTAGAGATGGAGGACAGACACCTCCTAACTATGGCTACACCTTC.

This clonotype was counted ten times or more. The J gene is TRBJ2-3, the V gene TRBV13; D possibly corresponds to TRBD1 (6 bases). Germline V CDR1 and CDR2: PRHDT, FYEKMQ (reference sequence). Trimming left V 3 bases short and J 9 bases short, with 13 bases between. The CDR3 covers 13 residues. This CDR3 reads CASSLGVTGTQYF. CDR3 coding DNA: TGTGCCAGCAGCTTGGGGGTGACAGGAACGCAGTATTTT.

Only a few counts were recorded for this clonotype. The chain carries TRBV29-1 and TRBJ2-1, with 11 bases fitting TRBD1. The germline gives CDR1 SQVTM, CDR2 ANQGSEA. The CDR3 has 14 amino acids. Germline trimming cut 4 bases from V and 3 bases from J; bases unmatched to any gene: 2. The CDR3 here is CSVGGQGVYNEQFF. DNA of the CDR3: TGCAGCGTTGGGGGACAGGGGGTCTACAATGAGCAGTTCTTC.

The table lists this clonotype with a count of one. In DNA, the CDR3 is TGTGCCACCCGAGGGGACAGTGGGCACTATGGCTACACCTTC. It yields the protein CATRGDSGHYGYTF. The chain is built from TRBV15 and TRBJ1-2, with 7 bases identical to TRBD1. V lost 8 bases, J lost 3 bases, and 9 bases stayed unmatched. Germline V CDR1 and CDR2: LNHNV, YYDKDF (reference sequence). The CDR3 spans 14 residues.

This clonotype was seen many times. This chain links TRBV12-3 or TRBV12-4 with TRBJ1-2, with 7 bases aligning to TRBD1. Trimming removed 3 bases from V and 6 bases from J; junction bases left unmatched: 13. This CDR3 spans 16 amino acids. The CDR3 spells CASSLTAGQARDGYTF. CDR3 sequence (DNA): TGTGCCAGCAGTTTGACCGCCGGACAGGCTCGGGATGGCTACACCTTC.

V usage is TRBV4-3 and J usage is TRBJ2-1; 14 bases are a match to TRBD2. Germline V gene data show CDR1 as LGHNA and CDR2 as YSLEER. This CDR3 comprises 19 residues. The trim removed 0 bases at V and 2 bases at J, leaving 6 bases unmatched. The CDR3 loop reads CASSQETSGRASPYNEQFF. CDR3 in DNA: TGCGCCAGCAGCCAAGAGACTAGCGGGAGGGCGTCGCCCTACAATGAGCAGTTCTTC.

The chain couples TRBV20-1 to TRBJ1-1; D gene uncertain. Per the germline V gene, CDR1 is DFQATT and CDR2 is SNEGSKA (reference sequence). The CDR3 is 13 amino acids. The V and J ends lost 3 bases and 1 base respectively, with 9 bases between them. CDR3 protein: CSASPTENTEAFF. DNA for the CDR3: TGCAGTGCTAGTCCGACCGAGAACACTGAAGCTTTCTTT.

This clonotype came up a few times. CDR3 coding DNA: TGTGCCACCAGTGATTCGATGTACACCGGGGAGCTGTTTTTT. This translates into CATSDSMYTGELFF. This chain uses TRBV24-1 with TRBJ2-2, with D unclear. The ends were cut back, 2 bases at V and 3 bases at J, with 6 bases in the middle. Germline V gene lookup returns CDR1 KGHDR and CDR2 SFDVKD. This CDR3 contains 14 residues.

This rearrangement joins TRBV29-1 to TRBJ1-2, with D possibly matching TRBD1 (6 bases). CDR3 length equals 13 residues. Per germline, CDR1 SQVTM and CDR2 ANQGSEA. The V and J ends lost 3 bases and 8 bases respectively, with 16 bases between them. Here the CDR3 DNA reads TGCAGCGTTGACTGGGGGGGCGCAGAAGGCTACACCTTC. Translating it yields CSVDWGGAEGYTF.

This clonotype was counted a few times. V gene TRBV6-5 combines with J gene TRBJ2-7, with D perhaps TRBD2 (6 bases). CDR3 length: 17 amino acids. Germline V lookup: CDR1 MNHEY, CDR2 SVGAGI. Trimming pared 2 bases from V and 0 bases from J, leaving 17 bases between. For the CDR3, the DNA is TGTGCCAGCAGTTACACTAGCCCTGCCAGAAACTCCTACGAGCAGTACTTC. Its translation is CASSYTSPARNSYEQYF.

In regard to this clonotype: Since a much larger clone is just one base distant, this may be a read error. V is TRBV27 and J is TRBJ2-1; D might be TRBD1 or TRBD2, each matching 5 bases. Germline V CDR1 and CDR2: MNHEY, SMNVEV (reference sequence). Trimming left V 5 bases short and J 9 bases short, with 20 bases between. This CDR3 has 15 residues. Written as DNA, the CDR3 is TGTGCCAGCAGTCCGGCCGCCTCACGGGGCAGTGAGCAGTTCTTC. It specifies CASSPAASRGSEQFF.

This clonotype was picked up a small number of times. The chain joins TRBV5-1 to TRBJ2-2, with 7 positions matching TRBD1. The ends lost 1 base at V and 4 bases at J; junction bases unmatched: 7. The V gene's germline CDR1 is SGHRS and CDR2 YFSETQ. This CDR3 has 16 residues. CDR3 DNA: TGCGCCAGCAGCTTGTCAAGGACAGGAAGCACCGGGGAGCTGTTTTTT. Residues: CASSLSRTGSTGELFF.

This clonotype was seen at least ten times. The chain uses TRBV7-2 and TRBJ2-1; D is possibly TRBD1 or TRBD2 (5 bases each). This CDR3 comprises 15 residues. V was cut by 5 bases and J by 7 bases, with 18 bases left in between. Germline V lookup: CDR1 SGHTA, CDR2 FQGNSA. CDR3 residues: CASSPRQTRRNEQFF. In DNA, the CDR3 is TGTGCCAGCAGCCCCAGACAGACACGGAGGAATGAGCAGTTCTTC. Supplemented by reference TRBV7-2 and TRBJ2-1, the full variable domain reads GAGVSQSPSNKVTEKGKDVELRCDPISGHTALYWYRQSLGQGLEFLIYFQGNSAPDKSGLPSDRFSAERTGGSVSTLTIQRTQQEDSAVYLCASSPRQTRRNEQFFGPGTRLTVL.

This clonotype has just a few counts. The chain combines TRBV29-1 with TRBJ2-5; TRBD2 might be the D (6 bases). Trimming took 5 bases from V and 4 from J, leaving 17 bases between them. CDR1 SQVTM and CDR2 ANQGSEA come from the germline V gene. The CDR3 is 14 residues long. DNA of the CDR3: TGCAGCGTTTCCCCGACCGGGCGGGGAGAGACCCAGTACTTC. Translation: CSVSPTGRGETQYF. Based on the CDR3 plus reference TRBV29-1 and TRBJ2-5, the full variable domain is SAVISQKPSRDICQRGTSLTIQCQVDSQVTMMFWYRQQPGQSLTLIATANQGSEATYESGFVIDKFPISRPNLTFSTLTVSNMSPEDSSIYLCSVSPTGRGETQYFGPGTRLLVL.

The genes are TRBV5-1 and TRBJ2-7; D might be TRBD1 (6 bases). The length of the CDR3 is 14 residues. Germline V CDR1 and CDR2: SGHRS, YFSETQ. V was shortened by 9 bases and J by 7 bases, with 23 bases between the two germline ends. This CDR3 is CAIHPGHPSWEQYF. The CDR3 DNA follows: TGCGCCATCCATCCGGGACACCCCTCCTGGGAGCAGTACTTC.

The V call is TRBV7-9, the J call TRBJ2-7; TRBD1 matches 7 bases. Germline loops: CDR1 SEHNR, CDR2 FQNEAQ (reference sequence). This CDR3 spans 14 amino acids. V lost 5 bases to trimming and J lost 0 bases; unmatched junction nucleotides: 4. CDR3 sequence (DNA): TGTGCCAGCAGCGGCAGGGACAGCTCCTACGAGCAGTACTTC. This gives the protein CASSGRDSSYEQYF. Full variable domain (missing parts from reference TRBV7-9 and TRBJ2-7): DTGVSQNPRHKITKRGQNVTFRCDPISEHNRLYWYRQTLGQGPEFLTYFQNEAQLEKSRLLSDRFSAERPKGSFSTLEIQRTEQGDSAMYLCASSGRDSSYEQYFGPGTRLTVT.

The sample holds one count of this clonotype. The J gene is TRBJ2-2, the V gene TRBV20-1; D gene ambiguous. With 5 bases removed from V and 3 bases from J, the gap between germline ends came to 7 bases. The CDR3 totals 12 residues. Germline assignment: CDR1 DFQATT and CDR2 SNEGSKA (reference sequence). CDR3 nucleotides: TGCAGTGCTGGGGATTACACCGGGGAGCTGTTTTTT. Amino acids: CSAGDYTGELFF.

This CDR3 is CASSARDTGAAGELFF. In nucleotides, the CDR3 is TGCGCCAGCAGCGCCCGGGACACGGGGGCCGCCGGGGAGCTGTTTTTT. This chain connects TRBV5-1 to TRBJ2-2; D may correspond to TRBD1 or TRBD2 (6 bases each). V was cut by 4 bases and J by 6 bases, with 19 bases left in between. Germline V lookup: CDR1 SGHRS, CDR2 YFSETQ. This CDR3 spans 16 amino acids.

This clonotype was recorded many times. CDR3: CASSRASGMPYEQYF. In DNA form, the CDR3 reads TGTGCCAGCAGCAGGGCTAGCGGGATGCCCTACGAGCAGTACTTC. V is TRBV28 and J is TRBJ2-7; TRBD2 matches at 9 bases. Per the germline V gene, CDR1 is MDHEN and CDR2 is SYDVKM. Trimming cost V 6 bases and J 2 bases; bases outside gene matches: 8. The CDR3 contains 15 residues.

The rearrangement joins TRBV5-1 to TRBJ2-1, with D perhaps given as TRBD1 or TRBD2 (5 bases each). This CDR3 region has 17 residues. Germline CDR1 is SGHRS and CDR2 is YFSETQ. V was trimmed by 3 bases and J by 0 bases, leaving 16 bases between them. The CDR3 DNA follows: TGCGCCAGCAGCTCCGGGCGGCTCGGGGCCTCCTACAATGAGCAGTTCTTC. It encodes CASSSGRLGASYNEQFF.